These T cell receptor beta chains were read from a single sample in a study of blood T cell repertoires in COVID-19. Assay: immunoSEQ multiplex PCR; the TCRdb copy retains only in-frame clones and omits some. The sample has more than 95,000 clones, 70% to 75% seen once. The sequenced material came from peripheral blood. These receptors originate from a man older than 75 with COVID-19, enrolled during active disease. Both conserved end residues are part of each CDR3. Each record gives: clone size, D gene, V gene, J gene, CDR3 protein. A D gene is named only where the DNA matches it firmly. Rows may omit the clone size; those that give it use once, few, many or a size class.

.	.	TRBV6-6	TRBJ1-6	CASTPYGNSPLHF
.	.	TRBV5-3	TRBJ1-2	CARSWGSPSNRSPNYGYTF
.	.	TRBV27	TRBJ2-3	CASSLSTGSGVNTQYF
once	TRBD1	TRBV6-2/TRBV6-3	TRBJ2-7	CASSEGTVSYEQYF
.	TRBD2	TRBV6-2/TRBV6-3	TRBJ2-1	CASSRGLAGPYNEQFF
.	TRBD2	TRBV6-5	TRBJ2-1	CASSYDSGNYNEQFF
.	.	TRBV6-2/TRBV6-3	TRBJ2-7	CASSYSSAGLSYEQYF
.	TRBD1	TRBV28	TRBJ1-5	CASSLWGQGDNNQPQHF
.	TRBD1	TRBV5-1	TRBJ2-7	CASSSQGGNEQYF
.	TRBD2	TRBV28	TRBJ2-5	CASTLLAEETQYF
.	.	TRBV3-1/TRBV3-2	TRBJ1-2	CASRGGRDYGYTF
.	TRBD2	TRBV27	TRBJ2-1	CASSRTSDKQFF
.	.	TRBV2	TRBJ2-5	CASNPAGGGTKETQYF
.	TRBD1	TRBV19	TRBJ1-1	CASSNRGRLLDTEAFF
few	TRBD2	TRBV11-2	TRBJ2-5	CASSYFLAGGETQYF